This T cell receptor (beta chain) was recovered during a study of shared clonotypes between healthy human individuals. The CDR3 loop spans 15 amino acids. Trimming took 5 bases from V and 7 from J, leaving 18 bases between them. Germline V gene data show CDR1 as SGHTA and CDR2 as FQGTGA. An even split of each subset's genomic DNA across several immunoSEQ plates was performed. Clones were read by immunoSEQ multiplex PCR, and TCRdb kept only the in-frame ones, dropping some. The table has roughly 520,000 clones, about 96% seen once. The chain has TRBV7-3 and TRBJ1-5; D unresolved. This sequence originates from a woman aged 25 to 39 in good health. Material: naive CD4+ T cells sorted from blood. Subset: CD45RA+ positively selected. CDR3 in amino acids: CASSPTGESRQPQHF. In DNA, the CDR3 is TGTGCCAGCAGCCCAACCGGGGAAAGCAGGCAGCCCCAGCATTTT.